These T cell receptor beta chains were read from a single sample in a study of OX40 agonist ivuxolimab in advanced cancers. Sequenced by immunoSEQ multiplex PCR; TCRdb stores in-frame clones only, minus some. The table has 95,000 to 100,000 clones, 85% to 95% seen once. The sequencing here drew on CD4+ or CD8+ T cells sorted from blood, taken in a trial of the OX40 agonist ivuxolimab. Every receptor here comes from an adult with an advanced solid tumor such as melanoma, head and neck, liver or kidney cancer. Both conserved end residues are part of each CDR3. D genes are given only for firm matches. Size is omitted from some rows. Given values are once, few, many or a class for expanded clones.

cdr3_nt,cdr3_aa,clone_size,v_call,d_call,j_call
TGTGCCAGCAGTGTTGAGGGATTCTACAATGAGCAGTTCTTC,CASSVEGFYNEQFF,-,TRBV25-1,-,TRBJ2-1
TGTGCCAGCAGTTCCCCAGGGGCAGATACGCAGTATTTT,CASSSPGADTQYF,-,TRBV6-6,-,TRBJ2-3
TGCGCCAGCAGCTTGGAGGGGATGAACACTGAAGCTTTCTTT,CASSLEGMNTEAFF,-,TRBV5-1,-,TRBJ1-1
TGTGCCAGCAGCTTATTCTCCTACGAGCAGTACTTC,CASSLFSYEQYF,-,TRBV7-2,-,TRBJ2-7
TGTGCCAGCAGCTTAAACCCGGGGCGGGGTCAGCCCCAGCATTTT,CASSLNPGRGQPQHF,-,TRBV7-2,-,TRBJ1-5
TGTGCCAGCTCACGGCGAGGGTTAGCGGAGTCCCCAGATACGCAGTATTTT,CASSRRGLAESPDTQYF,once,TRBV18,-,TRBJ2-3
TGTGCCAGCAGCGGACTAGGAGGGTCCACTGAAGCTTTCTTT,CASSGLGGSTEAFF,-,TRBV6-5,-,TRBJ1-1
TGTGCCAGCGGACAGGGATATGGCTACACCTTC,CASGQGYGYTF,few,TRBV27,TRBD1,TRBJ1-2
TGTGCCAGCAGCTTGGCTTACGAGCAGTACTTC,CASSLAYEQYF,-,TRBV5-4,-,TRBJ2-7
TGTGCCAGCAGTTACTCGGGGACACTCACTAACTATGGCTACACCTTC,CASSYSGTLTNYGYTF,-,TRBV6-5,-,TRBJ1-2
TGTGCCAGCAGCCTGGGGGGAAGCCTGTATGGCTACACCTTC,CASSLGGSLYGYTF,-,TRBV7-2,-,TRBJ1-2
TGTGCCAGCAGTGCGGGTCCCAGCCCTTTCTTT,CASSAGPSPFF,-,TRBV28,-,TRBJ1-1
TGCAGTGCTAGATATCAAGAGACCCAGTACTTC,CSARYQETQYF,-,TRBV20-1,-,TRBJ2-5
TGTGCCAGCACCCTAAATGGGGCCTACTATGGCTACACCTTC,CASTLNGAYYGYTF,-,TRBV28,-,TRBJ1-2